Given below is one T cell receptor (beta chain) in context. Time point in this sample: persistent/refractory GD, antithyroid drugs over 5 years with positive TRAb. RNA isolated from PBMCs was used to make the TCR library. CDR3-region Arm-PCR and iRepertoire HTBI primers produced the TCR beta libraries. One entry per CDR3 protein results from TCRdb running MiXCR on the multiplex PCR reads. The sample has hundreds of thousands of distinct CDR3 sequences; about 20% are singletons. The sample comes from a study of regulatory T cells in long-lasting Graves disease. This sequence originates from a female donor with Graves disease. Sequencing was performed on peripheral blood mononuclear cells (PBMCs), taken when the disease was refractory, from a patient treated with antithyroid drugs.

This CDR3 reads CASSLPGTSAKNIQYF. The CDR3 nucleotides read TGTGCCAGCAGTTTGCCCGGGACTAGCGCCAAAAACATTCAGTACTTC. The chain joins TRBV6-2 or TRBV6-3 to TRBJ2-4; the match to TRBD2 covers 9 bases. J was trimmed by 1 base and V by 4 bases; bases with no gene match: 5. The germline CDR1 and CDR2 sequences are MNHEY and SVGEGT. The CDR3 has 16 amino acids.